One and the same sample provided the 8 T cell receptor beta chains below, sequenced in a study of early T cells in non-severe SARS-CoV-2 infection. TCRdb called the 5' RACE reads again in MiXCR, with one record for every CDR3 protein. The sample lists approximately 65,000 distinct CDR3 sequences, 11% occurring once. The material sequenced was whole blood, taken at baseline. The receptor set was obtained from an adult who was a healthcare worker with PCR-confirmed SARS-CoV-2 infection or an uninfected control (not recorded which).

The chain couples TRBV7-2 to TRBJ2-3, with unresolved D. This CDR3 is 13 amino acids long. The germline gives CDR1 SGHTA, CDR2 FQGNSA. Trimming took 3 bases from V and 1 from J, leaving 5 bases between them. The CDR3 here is CASSFLRTDTQYF. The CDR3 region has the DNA TGTGCCAGCAGCTTTTTACGCACAGATACGCAGTATTTT.

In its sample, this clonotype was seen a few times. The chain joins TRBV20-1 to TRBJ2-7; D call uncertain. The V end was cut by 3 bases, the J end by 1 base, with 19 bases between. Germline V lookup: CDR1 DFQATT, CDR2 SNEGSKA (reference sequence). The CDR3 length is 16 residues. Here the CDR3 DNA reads TGCAGTGCTAGGGAACTTCGGCTCGCGTGGTCCTACGAGCAGTACTTC. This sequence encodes CSARELRLAWSYEQYF.

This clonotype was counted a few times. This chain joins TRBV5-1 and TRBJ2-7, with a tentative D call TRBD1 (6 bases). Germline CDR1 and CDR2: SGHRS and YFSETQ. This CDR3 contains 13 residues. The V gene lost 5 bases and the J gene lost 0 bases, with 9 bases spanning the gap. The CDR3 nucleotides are TGCGCCAGCAGGCGACAGGACTCCTACGAGCAGTACTTC. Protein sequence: CASRRQDSYEQYF.

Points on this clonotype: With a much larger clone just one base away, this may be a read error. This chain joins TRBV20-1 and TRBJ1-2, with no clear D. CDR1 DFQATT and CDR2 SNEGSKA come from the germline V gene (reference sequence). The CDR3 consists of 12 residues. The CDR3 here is CRASGVNYGYTF. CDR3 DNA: TGCAGAGCTAGCGGGGTGAACTATGGCTACACCTTC.

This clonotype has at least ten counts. CDR3 region: CASSPGPGGHNEQFF. The CDR3 DNA is TGTGCCAGCAGCCCCGGGCCTGGGGGGCACAATGAGCAGTTCTTC. The chain links TRBV7-6 to TRBJ2-1; D possibly uses TRBD1 or TRBD2 (6 bases each). Germline V CDR1 and CDR2: SGHVS, FNYEAQ. The V end lost 5 bases, the J end lost 5 bases, and 16 bases lay between the germline ends. CDR3 length equals 15 residues.

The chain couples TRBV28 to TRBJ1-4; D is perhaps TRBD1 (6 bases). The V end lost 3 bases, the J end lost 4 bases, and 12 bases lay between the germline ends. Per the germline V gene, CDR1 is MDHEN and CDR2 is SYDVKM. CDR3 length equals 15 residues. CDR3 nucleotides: TGTGCCAGCAGTTTCCCCGGACAGATTAATGAAAAACTGTTTTTT. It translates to CASSFPGQINEKLFF.

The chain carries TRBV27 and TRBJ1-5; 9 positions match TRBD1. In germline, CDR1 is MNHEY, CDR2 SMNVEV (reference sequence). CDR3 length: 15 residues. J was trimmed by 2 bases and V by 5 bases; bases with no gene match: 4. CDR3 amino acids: CASSPTGGRNQPQHF. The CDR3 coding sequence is TGTGCCAGCAGTCCGACAGGGGGGCGCAATCAGCCCCAGCATTTT.

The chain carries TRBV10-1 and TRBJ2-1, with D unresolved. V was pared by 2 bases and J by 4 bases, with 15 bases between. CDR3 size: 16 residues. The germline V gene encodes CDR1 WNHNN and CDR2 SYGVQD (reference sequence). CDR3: CASSEAVRGIYNEQFF. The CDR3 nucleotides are TGCGCCAGCAGTGAGGCAGTTCGCGGAATATACAATGAGCAGTTCTTC.